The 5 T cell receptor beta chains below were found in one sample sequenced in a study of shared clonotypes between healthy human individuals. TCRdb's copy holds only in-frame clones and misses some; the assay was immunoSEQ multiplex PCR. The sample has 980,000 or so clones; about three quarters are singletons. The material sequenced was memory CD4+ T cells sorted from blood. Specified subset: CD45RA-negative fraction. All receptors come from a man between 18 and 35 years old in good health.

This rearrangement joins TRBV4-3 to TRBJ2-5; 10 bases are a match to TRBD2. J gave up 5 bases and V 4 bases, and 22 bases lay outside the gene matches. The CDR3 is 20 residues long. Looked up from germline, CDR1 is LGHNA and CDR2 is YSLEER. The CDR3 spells CASSLRSDHSSGRMRETQYF. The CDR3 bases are TGCGCCAGCAGCCTCCGTTCCGATCACTCTAGCGGGAGAATGAGGGAGACCCAGTACTTC.

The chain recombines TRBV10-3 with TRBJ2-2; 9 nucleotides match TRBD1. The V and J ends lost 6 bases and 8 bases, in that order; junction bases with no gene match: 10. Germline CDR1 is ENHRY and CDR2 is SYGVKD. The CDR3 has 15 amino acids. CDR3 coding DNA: TGTGCCATCAGCTCCGGGACAGGGATTCTGGGGGAGCTGTTTTTT. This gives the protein CAISSGTGILGELFF.

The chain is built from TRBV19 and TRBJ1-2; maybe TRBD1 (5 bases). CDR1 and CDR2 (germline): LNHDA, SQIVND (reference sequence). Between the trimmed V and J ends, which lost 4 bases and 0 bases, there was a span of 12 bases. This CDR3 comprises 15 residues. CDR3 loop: CASSTPGQPNYGYTF. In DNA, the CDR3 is TGTGCCAGTAGTACCCCTGGACAACCTAACTATGGCTACACCTTC.

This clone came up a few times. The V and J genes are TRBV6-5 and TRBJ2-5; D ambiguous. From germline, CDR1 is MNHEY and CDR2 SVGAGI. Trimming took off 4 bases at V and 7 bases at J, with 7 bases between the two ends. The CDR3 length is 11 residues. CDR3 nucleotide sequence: TGTGCCAGCAGTTCACTGGGGACCCAGTACTTC. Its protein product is CASSSLGTQYF.

CDR3 nucleotides: TGTGCCAGCAGTGAATGGGGGGCGGGGATTTACGAGCAGTACTTC. Amino acid sequence: CASSEWGAGIYEQYF. The chain has TRBV6-1 and TRBJ2-7; D tentatively reads TRBD1 or TRBD2 (6 bases each). Germline CDR1 reads MNHNS; CDR2 reads SASEGT. This CDR3 has 15 residues. Between the trimmed V and J ends, which lost 2 bases and 4 bases, there was a span of 15 bases.